A single sample gave rise to the 8 T cell receptor beta chains below, sequenced in a study of blood T cell repertoires in COVID-19. This table comes from immunoSEQ multiplex PCR, and its TCRdb copy is limited to in-frame clones, with some not included. The sample includes around 130,000 clones, roughly 84% of them seen just once. Sequenced material: peripheral blood. The receptors were gathered from a man aged 55 to 70 with acute or convalescent COVID-19.

The chain recombines TRBV7-9 with TRBJ2-7; TRBD2 is a possible D gene (6 bases). The germline V and J ends were trimmed by 0 bases and 8 bases, with 11 bases remaining between them. The CDR3 is 13 residues long. CDR1 and CDR2 (germline): SEHNR, FQNEAQ (reference sequence). The CDR3 nucleotides are TGTGCCAGCAGCTTAGCGGCCCGGGAGAAGCAGTACTTC. As protein: CASSLAAREKQYF.

V gene TRBV29-1 combines with J gene TRBJ2-1, with D maybe TRBD1 (5 bases). The V and J ends lost 4 bases and 7 bases respectively, with 11 bases between them. Germline V CDR1 and CDR2: SQVTM, ANQGSEA. The CDR3 runs to 12 residues. The CDR3 is CSVVDSLNEQFF. The CDR3 nucleotides read TGCAGCGTTGTCGACAGCCTAAATGAGCAGTTCTTC.

V gene TRBV11-1 combines with J gene TRBJ2-5, with 9 bases lining up with TRBD1. V shed 2 bases and J 5 bases; nucleotides not matched to a gene: 9. The CDR3 is made up of 16 amino acids. The germline V gene encodes CDR1 SGHAT and CDR2 FQDESV (reference sequence). The chain's CDR3 is CASSLTGGRHWETQYF. CDR3 in DNA: TGTGCCAGCAGCTTAACAGGGGGCCGCCATTGGGAGACCCAGTACTTC.

This rearrangement joins TRBV13 to TRBJ1-2; D is uncertain. The CDR3 length is 11 residues. Per germline, CDR1 PRHDT and CDR2 FYEKMQ (reference sequence). Trimming cost V 3 bases and J 6 bases, with 5 bases left between them. For the CDR3, the DNA is TGTGCCAGCAGCTTTCGTCATGGCTACACCTTC. Its translation: CASSFRHGYTF.

This sequence joins TRBV5-6 and TRBJ2-2, with 7 bases matching TRBD2. The CDR3 has 16 amino acids. After removal of 0 bases from V and 5 bases from J, the junction contained 7 bases not matched to a gene. From germline, CDR1 is SGHDT and CDR2 YYEEEE. The CDR3 nucleotides read TGTGCCAGCAGCTTGGGGGGCGGGAGCTGGACCGGGGAGCTGTTTTTT. This sequence encodes CASSLGGGSWTGELFF. Filled out from reference TRBV5-6 and TRBJ2-2, the complete variable domain reads DAGVTQSPTHLIKTRGQQVTLRCSPKSGHDTVSWYQQALGQGPQFIFQYYEEEERQRGNFPDRFSGHQFPNYSSELNVNALLLGDSALYLCASSLGGGSWTGELFFGEGSRLTVL.

The chain recombines TRBV19 with TRBJ1-5; no definite D call. The CDR3 is 14 amino acids. Germline CDR1 and CDR2: LNHDA and SQIVND (reference sequence). Deletions cut 5 bases from V and 3 bases from J, with 11 bases between. The DNA for the CDR3 is TGTGCCAGTAGTCGAACAGAGCTCAATCAGCCCCAGCATTTT. Amino acid sequence: CASSRTELNQPQHF.

J is TRBJ1-2 and V is TRBV29-1; D is unclear. Trimming removed 7 bases at V and 3 bases at J, with 12 bases between. This CDR3 has 12 residues. Germline CDR1 SQVTM, CDR2 ANQGSEA. The CDR3 sequence is CSAKSGDYGYTF. The CDR3 DNA reads as TGCAGCGCTAAGAGCGGGGACTATGGCTACACCTTC.

The V gene is TRBV5-4, the J gene TRBJ1-1; tentative D call: TRBD1 (6 bases). Trimming took 4 bases from V and 4 from J, leaving 20 bases between them. CDR1 and CDR2 from the germline V gene are SGHNT and YYREEE (reference sequence). The CDR3 runs to 16 residues. CDR3 DNA sequence: TGTGCCAGCAGCGTACTACAGGGCATGGGGACCACTGAAGCTTTCTTT. Protein product: CASSVLQGMGTTEAFF.